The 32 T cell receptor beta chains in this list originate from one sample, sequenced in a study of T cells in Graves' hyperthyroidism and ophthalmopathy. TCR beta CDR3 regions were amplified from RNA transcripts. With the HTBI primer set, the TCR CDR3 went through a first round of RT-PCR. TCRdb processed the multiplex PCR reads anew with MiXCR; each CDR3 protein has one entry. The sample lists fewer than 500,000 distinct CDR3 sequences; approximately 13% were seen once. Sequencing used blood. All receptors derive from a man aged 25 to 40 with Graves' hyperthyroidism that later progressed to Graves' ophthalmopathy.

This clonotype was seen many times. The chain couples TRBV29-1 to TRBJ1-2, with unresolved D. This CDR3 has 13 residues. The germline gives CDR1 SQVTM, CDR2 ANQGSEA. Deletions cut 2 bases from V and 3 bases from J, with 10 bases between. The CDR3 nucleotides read TGCAGCGTTGAAAGGACTAGCTACTATGGCTACACCTTC. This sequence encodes CSVERTSYYGYTF.

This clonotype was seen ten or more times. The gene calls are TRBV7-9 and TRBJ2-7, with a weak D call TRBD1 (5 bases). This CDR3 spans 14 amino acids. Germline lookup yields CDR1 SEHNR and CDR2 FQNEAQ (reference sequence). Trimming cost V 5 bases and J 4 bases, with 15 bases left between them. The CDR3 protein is CASSEDTGLYEQYF. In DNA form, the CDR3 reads TGTGCCAGCAGCGAGGACACCGGGCTATACGAGCAGTACTTC.

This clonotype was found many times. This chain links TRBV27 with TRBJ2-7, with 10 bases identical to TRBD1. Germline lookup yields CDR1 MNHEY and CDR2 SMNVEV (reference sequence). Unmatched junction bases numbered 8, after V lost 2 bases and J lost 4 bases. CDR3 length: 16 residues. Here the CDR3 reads CASSLPPGQGFYEQYF. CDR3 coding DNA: TGTGCCAGCAGTTTACCTCCGGGACAGGGGTTTTACGAGCAGTACTTC.

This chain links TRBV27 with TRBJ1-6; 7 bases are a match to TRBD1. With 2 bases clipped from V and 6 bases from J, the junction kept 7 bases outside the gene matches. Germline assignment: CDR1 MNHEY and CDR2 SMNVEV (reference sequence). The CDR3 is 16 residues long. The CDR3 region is CASSLGTVSGNSPLHF. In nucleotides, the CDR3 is TGTGCCAGCAGTTTAGGGACAGTTTCTGGTAATTCACCCCTCCACTTT.

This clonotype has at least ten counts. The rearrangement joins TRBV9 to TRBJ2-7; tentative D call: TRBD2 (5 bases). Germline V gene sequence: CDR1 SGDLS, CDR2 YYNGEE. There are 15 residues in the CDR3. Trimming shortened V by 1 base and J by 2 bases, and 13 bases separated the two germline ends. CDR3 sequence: CASSVTPGTPYEQYF. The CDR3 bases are TGTGCCAGCAGCGTAACTCCGGGAACCCCCTACGAGCAGTACTTC.

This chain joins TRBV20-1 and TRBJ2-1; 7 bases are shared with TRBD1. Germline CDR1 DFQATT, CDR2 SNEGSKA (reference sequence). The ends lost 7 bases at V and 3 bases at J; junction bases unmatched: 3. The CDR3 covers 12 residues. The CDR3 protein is CSGDSDYNEQFF. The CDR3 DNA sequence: TGCAGTGGGGACAGTGACTACAATGAGCAGTTCTTC.

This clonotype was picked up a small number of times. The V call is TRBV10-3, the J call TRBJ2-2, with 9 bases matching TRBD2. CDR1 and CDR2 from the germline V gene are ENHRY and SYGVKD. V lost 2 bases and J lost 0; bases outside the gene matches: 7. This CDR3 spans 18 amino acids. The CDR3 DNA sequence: TGTGCCATCAGTGAGGGGCTTAGCGGGGGATCGAACACCGGGGAGCTGTTTTTT. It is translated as CAISEGLSGGSNTGELFF.

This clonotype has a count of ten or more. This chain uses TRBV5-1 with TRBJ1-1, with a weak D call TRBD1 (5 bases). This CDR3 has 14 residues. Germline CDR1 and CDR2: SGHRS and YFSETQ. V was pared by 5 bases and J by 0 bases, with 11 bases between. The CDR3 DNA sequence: TGCGCCAGCAGACCCAGGGCCATGAACACTGAAGCTTTCTTT. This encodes CASRPRAMNTEAFF.

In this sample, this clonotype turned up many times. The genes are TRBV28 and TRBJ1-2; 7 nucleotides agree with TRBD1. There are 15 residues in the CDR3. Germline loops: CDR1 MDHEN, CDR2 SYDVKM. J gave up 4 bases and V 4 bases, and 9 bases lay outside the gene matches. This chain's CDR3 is CASSSFLQGTYGYTF. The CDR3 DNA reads TGTGCCAGCAGTTCCTTCCTACAGGGGACCTATGGCTACACCTTC.

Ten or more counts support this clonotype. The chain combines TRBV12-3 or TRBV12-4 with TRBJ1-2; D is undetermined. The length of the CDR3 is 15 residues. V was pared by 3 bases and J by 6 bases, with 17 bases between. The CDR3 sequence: CASSFRKGPVDGYTF. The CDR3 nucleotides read TGTGCCAGCAGTTTTCGCAAAGGGCCAGTGGATGGCTACACCTTC.

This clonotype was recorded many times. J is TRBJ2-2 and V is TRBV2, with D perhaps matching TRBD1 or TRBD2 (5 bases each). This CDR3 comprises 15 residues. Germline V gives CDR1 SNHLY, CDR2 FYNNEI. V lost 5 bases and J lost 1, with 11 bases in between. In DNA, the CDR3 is TGTGCCAGCAGTCCACGGGGACGGAACACCGGGGAGCTGTTTTTT. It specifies CASSPRGRNTGELFF. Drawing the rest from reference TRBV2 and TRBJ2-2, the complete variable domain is EPEVTQTPSHQVTQMGQEVILRCVPISNHLYFYWYRQILGQKVEFLVSFYNNEISEKSEIFDDQFSVERPDGSNFTLKIRSTKLEDSAMYFCASSPRGRNTGELFFGEGSRLTVL.

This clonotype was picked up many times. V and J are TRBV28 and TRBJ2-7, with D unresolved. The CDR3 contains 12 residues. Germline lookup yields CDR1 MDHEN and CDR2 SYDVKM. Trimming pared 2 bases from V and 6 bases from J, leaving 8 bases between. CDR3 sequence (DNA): TGTGCCAGCAGTTTAAGGGTCGGCGAGCAGTACTTC. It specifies CASSLRVGEQYF.

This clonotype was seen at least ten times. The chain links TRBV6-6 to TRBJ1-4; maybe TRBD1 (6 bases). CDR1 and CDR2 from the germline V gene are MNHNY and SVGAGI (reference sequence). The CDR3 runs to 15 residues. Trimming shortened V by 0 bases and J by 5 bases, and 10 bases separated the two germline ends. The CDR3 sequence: CASSYSGTRNEKLFF. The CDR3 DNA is TGTGCCAGCAGTTACTCGGGGACACGGAATGAAAAACTGTTTTTT.

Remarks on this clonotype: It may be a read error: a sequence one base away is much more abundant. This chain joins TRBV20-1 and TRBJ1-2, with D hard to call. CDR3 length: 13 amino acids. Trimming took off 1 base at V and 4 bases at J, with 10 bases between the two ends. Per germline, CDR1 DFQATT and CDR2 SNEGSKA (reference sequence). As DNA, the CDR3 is TGCAGTGCTAGAGGTCCCGGAACCTATGGCTACACCTTC. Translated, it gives CSARGPGTYGYTF.

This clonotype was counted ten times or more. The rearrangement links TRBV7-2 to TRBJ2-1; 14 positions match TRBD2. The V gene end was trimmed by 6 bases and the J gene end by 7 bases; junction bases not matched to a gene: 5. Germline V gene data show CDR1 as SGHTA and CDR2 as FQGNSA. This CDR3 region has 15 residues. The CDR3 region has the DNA TGTGCCAGCAGGCTGACTAGCGGGGGGGCAAATGAGCAGTTCTTC. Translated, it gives CASRLTSGGANEQFF.

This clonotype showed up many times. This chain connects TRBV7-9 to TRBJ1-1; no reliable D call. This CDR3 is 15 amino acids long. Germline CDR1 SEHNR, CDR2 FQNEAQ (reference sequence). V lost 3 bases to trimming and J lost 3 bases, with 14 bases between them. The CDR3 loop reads CASSLTAGSDTEAFF. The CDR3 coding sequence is TGTGCCAGCAGCTTGACCGCCGGCAGCGACACTGAAGCTTTCTTT.

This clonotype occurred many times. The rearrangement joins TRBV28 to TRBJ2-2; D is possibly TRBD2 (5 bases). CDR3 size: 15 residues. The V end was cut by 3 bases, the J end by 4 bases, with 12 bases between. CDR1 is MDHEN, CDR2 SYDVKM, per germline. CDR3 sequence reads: CASSFTRDATGELFF. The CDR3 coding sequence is TGTGCCAGCAGTTTTACTAGAGATGCCACCGGGGAGCTGTTTTTT.

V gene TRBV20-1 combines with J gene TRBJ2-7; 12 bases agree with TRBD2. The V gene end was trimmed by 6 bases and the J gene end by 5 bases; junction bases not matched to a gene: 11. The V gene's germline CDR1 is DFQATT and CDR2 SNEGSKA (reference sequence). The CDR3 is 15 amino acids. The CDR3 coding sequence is TGCAGTGCGCCCCTCCTAGCGGGGGGGCCTAACGAGCAGTACTTC. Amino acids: CSAPLLAGGPNEQYF.

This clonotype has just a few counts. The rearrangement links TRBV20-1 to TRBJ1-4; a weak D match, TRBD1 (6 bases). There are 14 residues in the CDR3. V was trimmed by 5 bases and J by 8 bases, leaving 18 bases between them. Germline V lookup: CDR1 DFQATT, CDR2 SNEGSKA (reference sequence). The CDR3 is CSAGDSGGEEKLFF. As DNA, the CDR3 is TGCAGTGCTGGGGATTCCGGGGGCGAGGAAAAACTGTTTTTT.

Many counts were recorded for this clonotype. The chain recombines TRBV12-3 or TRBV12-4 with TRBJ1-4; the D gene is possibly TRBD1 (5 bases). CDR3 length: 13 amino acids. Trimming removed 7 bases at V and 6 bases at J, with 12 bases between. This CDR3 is CASTNGGYEKLFF. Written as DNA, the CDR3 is TGTGCCAGCACCAACGGGGGATATGAAAAACTGTTTTTT.

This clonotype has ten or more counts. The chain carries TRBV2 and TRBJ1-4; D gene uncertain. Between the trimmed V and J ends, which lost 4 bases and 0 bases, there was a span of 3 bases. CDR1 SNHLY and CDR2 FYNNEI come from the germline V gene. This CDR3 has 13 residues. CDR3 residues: CASSGTTNEKLFF. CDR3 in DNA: TGTGCCAGCAGTGGGACAACTAATGAAAAACTGTTTTTT.

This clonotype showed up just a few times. The DNA of the CDR3 is TGTGCCAGCAGTTTATCGATCAGCGGGGGTTTCGGAGATACGCAGTATTTT. This encodes CASSLSISGGFGDTQYF. The chain recombines TRBV27 with TRBJ2-3; 8 bases match TRBD2. With V trimmed by 0 bases and J by 5 bases, 10 bases remained unmatched. This CDR3 spans 17 amino acids. Germline V gene sequence: CDR1 MNHEY, CDR2 SMNVEV (reference sequence).

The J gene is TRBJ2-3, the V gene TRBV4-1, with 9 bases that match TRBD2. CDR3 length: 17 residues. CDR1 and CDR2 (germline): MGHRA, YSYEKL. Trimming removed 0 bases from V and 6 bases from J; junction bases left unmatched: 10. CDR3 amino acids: CASSQDQSLAGWDTQYF. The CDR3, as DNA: TGCGCCAGCAGCCAAGATCAGAGCCTAGCGGGGTGGGATACGCAGTATTTT.

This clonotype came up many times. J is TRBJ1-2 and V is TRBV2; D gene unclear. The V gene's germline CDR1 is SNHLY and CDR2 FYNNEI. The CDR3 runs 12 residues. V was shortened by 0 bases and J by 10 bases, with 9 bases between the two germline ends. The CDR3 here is CASSEALGSYTF. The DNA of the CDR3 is TGTGCCAGCAGTGAAGCGCTCGGGTCCTACACCTTC.

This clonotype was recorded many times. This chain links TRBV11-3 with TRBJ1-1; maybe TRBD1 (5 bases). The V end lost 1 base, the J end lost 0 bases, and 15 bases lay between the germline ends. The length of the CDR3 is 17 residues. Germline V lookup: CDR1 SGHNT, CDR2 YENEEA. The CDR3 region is CASSLAGLGPLNTEAFF. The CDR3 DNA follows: TGTGCCAGCAGCTTAGCCGGGTTGGGACCGCTGAACACTGAAGCTTTCTTT.

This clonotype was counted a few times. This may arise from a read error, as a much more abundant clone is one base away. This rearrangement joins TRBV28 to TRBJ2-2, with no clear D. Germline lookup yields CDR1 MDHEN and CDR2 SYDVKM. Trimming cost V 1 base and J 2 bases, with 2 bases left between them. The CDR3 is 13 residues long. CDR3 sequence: CASSLFNTGELFF. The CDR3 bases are TGTGCCAGCAGTTTATTTAACACCGGGGAGCTGTTTTTT.

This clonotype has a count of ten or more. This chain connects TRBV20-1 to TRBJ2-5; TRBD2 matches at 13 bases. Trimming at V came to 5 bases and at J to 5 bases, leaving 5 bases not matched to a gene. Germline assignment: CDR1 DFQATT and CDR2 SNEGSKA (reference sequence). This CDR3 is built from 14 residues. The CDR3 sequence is CSAETSGGLETQYF. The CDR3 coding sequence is TGCAGTGCTGAGACTAGCGGGGGGTTGGAGACCCAGTACTTC.

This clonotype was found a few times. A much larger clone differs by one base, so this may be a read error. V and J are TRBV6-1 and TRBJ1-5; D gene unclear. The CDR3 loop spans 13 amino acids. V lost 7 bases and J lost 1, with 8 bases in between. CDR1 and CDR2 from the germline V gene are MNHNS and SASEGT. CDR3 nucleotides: TGTGCCAGCAAGAGGGAGAGCAATCAGCCCCAGCATTTT. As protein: CASKRESNQPQHF.

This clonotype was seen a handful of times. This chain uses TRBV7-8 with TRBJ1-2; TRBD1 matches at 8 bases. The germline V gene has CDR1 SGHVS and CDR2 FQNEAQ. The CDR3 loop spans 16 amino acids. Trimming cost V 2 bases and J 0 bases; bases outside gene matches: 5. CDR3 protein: CASSLPRTGPNYGYTF. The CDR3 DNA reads TGTGCCAGCAGCTTACCCAGGACAGGGCCTAACTATGGCTACACCTTC.

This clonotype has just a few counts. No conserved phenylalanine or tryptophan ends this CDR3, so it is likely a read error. The CDR3 protein is CASSTARQGETQYL. CDR3 sequence (DNA): TGTGCCAGCAGTACCGCTCGACAGGGCGAGACCCAGTACCTC. The chain uses TRBV28 and TRBJ2-5; 7 bases map to TRBD1. V was pared by 5 bases and J by 5 bases, with 8 bases of the junction left unmatched. Germline lookup yields CDR1 MDHEN and CDR2 SYDVKM. The CDR3 covers 14 residues.

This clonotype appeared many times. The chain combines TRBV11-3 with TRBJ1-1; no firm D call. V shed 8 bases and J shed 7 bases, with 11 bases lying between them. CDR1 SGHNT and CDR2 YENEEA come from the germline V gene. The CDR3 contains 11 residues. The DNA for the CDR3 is TGTGCCAGCGGGGATCGGGGTGAAGCTTTCTTT. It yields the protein CASGDRGEAFF.

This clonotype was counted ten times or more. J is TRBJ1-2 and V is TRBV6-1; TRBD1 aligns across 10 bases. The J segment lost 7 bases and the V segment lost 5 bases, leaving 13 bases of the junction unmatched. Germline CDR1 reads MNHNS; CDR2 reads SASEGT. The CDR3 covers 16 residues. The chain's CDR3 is CASSFRGQGPSGGYTF. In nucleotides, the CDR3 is TGTGCCAGCAGTTTCAGGGGACAGGGGCCCTCGGGTGGCTACACCTTC.